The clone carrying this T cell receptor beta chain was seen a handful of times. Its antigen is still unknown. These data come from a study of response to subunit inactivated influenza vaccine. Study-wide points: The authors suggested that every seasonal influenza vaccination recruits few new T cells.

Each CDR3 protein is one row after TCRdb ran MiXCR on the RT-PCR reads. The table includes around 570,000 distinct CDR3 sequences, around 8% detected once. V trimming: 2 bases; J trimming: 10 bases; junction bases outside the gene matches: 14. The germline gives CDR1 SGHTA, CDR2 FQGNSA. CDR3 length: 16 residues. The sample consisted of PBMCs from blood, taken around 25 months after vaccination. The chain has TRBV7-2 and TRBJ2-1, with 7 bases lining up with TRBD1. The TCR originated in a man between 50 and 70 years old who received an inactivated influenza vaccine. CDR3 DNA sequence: TGTGCCAGCAGCTTACTGGTATGGACCCAGGGGGACGAGCAGTTCTTC. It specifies CASSLLVWTQGDEQFF.